This TCR beta chain originates from a study of blood T cell repertoires in COVID-19. Study information: Whether acute or convalescent, the COVID-19 samples came from the United States, Italy and Spain. T cells, B-cell-depleted T cells, or PBMCs provided the cDNA or gDNA that served as material.

Under the authors' procedure: Estimates of nucleated cell counts were drawn from the amplification of reference gene primers. Sequencing used immunoSEQ multiplex PCR; TCRdb keeps in-frame clones, though not all of them. V and J calls and clone size are as listed in that table; D and trimming were resolved from the DNA. In the table there are roughly 230,000 clones, about 84% of which are singletons. This clone was recorded once. The CDR3 extends over 15 amino acids. The V gene's germline CDR1 is ENHRY and CDR2 SYGVKD. J gave up 2 bases and V 4 bases, and 5 bases lay outside the gene matches. The material sequenced was peripheral blood. V and J are TRBV10-3 and TRBJ2-7, with TRBD1 matching over 10 bases. The TCR originated in an elderly woman with acute or convalescent COVID-19. The CDR3 protein is CAISGSGTGAYEQYF. The CDR3 coding sequence is TGTGCCATCAGTGGATCGGGGACAGGGGCCTACGAGCAGTACTTC.